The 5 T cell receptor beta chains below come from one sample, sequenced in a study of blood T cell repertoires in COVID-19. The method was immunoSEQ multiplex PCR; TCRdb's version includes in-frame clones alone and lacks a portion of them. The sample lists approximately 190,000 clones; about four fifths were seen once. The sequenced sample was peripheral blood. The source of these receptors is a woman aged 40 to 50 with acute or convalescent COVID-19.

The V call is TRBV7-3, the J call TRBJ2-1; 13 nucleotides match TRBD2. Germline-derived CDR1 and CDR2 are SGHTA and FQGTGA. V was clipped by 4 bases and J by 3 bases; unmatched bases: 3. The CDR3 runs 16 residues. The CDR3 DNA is TGTGCCAGCAGCTCCCGGACTAGCGGGGGCTACAATGAGCAGTTCTTC. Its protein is CASSSRTSGGYNEQFF.

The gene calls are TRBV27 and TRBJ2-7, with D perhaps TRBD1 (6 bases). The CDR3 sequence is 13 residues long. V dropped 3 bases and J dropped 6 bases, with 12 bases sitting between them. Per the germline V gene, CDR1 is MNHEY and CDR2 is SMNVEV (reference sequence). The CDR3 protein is CASSFVDRSEQYF. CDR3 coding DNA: TGTGCCAGCAGTTTCGTCGACAGGAGCGAGCAGTACTTC.

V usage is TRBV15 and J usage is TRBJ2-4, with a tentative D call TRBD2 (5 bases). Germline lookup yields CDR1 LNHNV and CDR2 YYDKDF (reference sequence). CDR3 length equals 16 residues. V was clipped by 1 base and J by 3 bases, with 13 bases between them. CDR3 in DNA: TGTGCCACCAGCAGAGCTAGAGGGTTTGACAAAAACATTCAGTACTTC. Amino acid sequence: CATSRARGFDKNIQYF.

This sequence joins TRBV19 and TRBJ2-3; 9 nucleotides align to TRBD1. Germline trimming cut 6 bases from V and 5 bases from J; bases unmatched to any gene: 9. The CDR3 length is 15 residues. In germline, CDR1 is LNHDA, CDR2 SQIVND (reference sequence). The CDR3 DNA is TGTGCCAGTAGGAGAAGGGGACAGGGTCAAGATACGCAGTATTTT. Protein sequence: CASRRRGQGQDTQYF.

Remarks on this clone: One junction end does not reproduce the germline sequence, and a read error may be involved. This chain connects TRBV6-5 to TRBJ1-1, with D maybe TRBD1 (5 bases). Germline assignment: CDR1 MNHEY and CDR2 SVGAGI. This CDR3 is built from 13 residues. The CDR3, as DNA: TGTGCCAGCAGTTACAGGGGCGGCACTGAAGTTTTCTTT. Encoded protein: CASSYRGGTEVFF.